This T cell receptor (beta chain) was retrieved from a study of Ad26.COV2.S vaccination and SARS-CoV-2 variants. Study-level findings and limits: Measurements of TCR breadth and depth may have given underestimates of the total T cell responses. Vaccinees showed greater spike-specific TCR breadth than placebo recipients.

The data were produced by immunoSEQ multiplex PCR, yet TCRdb's version contains in-frame clones alone and is incomplete. The sample consists of 87,000 or so clones, approximately 86% of them appearing once. This clone occurred once. Its antigen is as yet unknown. V was trimmed by 7 bases and J by 8 bases, leaving 20 bases between them. Per the germline V gene, CDR1 is SEHNR and CDR2 is FQNEAQ (reference sequence). The CDR3 has 15 residues. V usage is TRBV7-9 and J usage is TRBJ1-4; D may be TRBD1 (5 bases). The receptor comes from a human donor who had recovered from COVID-19. This sample comprised peripheral blood, obtained after recovery from COVID-19. The CDR3 nucleotides read TGTGCCAGCACCTCCTGGGGGGAATTAGGAGAAAAACTGTTTTTT. It yields the protein CASTSWGELGEKLFF. The full variable domain, in which reference TRBV7-9 and TRBJ1-4 provide the parts outside the CDR3, is DTGVSQNPRHKITKRGQNVTFRCDPISEHNRLYWYRQTLGQGPEFLTYFQNEAQLEKSRLLSDRFSAERPKGSFSTLEIQRTEQGDSAMYLCASTSWGELGEKLFFGSGTQLSVL.